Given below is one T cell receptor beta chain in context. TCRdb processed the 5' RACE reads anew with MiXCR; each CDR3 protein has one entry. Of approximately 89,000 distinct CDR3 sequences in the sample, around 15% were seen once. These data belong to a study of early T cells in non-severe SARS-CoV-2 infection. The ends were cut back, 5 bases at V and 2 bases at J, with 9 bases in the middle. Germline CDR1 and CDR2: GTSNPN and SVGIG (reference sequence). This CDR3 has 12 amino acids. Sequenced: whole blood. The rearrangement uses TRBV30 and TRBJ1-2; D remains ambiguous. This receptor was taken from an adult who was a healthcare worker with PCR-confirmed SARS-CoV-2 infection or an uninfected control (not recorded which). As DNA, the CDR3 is TGTGCCTGGGACCGGGCGAACTATGGCTACACCTTC. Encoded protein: CAWDRANYGYTF.